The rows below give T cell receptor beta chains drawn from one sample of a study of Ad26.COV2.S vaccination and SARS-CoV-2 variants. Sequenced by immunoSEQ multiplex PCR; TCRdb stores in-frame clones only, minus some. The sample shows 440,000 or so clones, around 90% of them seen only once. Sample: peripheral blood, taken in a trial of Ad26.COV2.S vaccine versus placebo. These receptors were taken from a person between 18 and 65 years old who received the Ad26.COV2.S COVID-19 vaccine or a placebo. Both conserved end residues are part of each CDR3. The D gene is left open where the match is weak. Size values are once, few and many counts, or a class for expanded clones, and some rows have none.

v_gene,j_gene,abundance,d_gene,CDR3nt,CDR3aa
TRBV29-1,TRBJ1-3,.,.,TGCAGCGTTGAGCAGGACTCTGGAAACACCATATATTTT,CSVEQDSGNTIYF
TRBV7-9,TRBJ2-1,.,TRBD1,TGTGCCAGCAGCCTCCGACAGGGGGACAATGAGCAGTTCTTC,CASSLRQGDNEQFF
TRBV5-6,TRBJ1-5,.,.,TGTGCCAGCAGCCCGAGAGGGAGCAATCAGCCCCAGCATTTT,CASSPRGSNQPQHF
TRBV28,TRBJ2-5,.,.,TGTGCCAGCGACTCCACCTGGGGGGCCTCGGTGGGCGAGACCCAGTACTTC,CASDSTWGASVGETQYF
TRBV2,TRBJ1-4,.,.,TGTGCCAGCAGTTTCCGAGACAGGCCCGAAAAACTGTTTTTT,CASSFRDRPEKLFF
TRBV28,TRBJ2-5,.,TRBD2,TGTGCCAGCAGTACCAGGCTAGGACTAGCGGAATTCCAAGAGACCCAGTACTTC,CASSTRLGLAEFQETQYF
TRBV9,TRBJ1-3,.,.,TGTGCCAGCAGCGTGGCAAGCTCTGGAAACACCATATATTTT,CASSVASSGNTIYF
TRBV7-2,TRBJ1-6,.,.,TGTGCCAGCAGCTTAGTGGGGATTAATTCACCCCTCCACTTT,CASSLVGINSPLHF
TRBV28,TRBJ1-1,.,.,TGTGCCAGCAGTTTAGAGGGCTACGAAGCTTTCTTT,CASSLEGYEAFF
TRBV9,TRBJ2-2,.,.,TGTGCCAGCAGCGGAGCGTCCGGGGAGCTGTTTTTT,CASSGASGELFF
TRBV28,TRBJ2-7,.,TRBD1,TGTGCCAGCAGCCGGGACAGGATGACCTACGAGCAGTACTTC,CASSRDRMTYEQYF
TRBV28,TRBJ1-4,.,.,TGTGCCAGCAGCCGGGGGAATGAAAAACTGTTTTTT,CASSRGNEKLFF
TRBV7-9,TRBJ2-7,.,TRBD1,TGTGCCAGCAGTTCAAGGGGGCGCCGGGAAACCCGGCCCTACGAGCAGTACTTC,CASSSRGRRETRPYEQYF
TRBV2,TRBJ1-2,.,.,TGTGCCAGCAGTGAAGCTCCGGCAGCTACTAACTATGGCTACACCTTC,CASSEAPAATNYGYTF
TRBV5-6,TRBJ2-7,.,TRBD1,TGTGCCAGCAGCCGCGACAGGGGGCTGCACGAGCAGTACTTC,CASSRDRGLHEQYF
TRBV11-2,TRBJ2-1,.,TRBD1,TGTGCCAGCAGCCCGCTGGGGACAGGGCTGTACAATGAGCAGTTCTTC,CASSPLGTGLYNEQFF
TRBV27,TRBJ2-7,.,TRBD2,TGTGCCAGCAGTTTAAGTTCGGGACTAGCGGGAGGGAAGGAGCAGTACTTC,CASSLSSGLAGGKEQYF
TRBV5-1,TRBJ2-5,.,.,TGCGCCAGCAGCTTGGGGACGGGACCCCGGCGAGAGACCCAGTACTTC,CASSLGTGPRRETQYF
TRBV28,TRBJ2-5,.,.,TGTGCCAGCAGTTCCCATCGGAAGACCCAGTACTTC,CASSSHRKTQYF
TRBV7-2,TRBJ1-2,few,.,TGTGCCAGCAGCTTAATGGGGGCTAATGGCTACACCTTC,CASSLMGANGYTF
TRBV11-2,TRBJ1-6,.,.,TGTGCCAGCAGCTTGGCAATCCAAAATTCACCCCTCCACTTT,CASSLAIQNSPLHF
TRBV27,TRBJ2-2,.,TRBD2,TGTGCCAGCAGTGGACTAGCGGGAGGAACCGGGGAGCTGTTTTTT,CASSGLAGGTGELFF
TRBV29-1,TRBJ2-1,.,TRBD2,TGCAGCGCTCACATCTTGCGGGAGGGTCGGAACAATGAGCAGTTCTTC,CSAHILREGRNNEQFF
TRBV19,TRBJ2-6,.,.,TGTGCCAGTAGTGAAACGTTCTCTGGGGCCAACGTCCTGACTTTC,CASSETFSGANVLTF
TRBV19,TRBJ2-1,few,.,TGTGCCAGTAGTATGGTGTACAATGAGCAGTTCTTC,CASSMVYNEQFF
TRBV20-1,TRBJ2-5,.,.,TGCAGTGCCCCCATATTAGAGACCCAGTACTTC,CSAPILETQYF
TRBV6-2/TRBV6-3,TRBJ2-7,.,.,TGTGCCAGCAGTTACTCGAGGGTAGGACCGATACGCGACGAGCAGTACTTC,CASSYSRVGPIRDEQYF
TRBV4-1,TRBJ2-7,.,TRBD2,TGCGCCAGCAGCCAAGTTGTGGCTAGCGGGGCATACGAGCAGTACTTC,CASSQVVASGAYEQYF
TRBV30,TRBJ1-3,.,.,TGTGCCTGGAGTGAGGAGGGGGTCTCTGGAAACACCATATATTTT,CAWSEEGVSGNTIYF
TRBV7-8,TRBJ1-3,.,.,TGTGCCAGCAGCTCGCCCGCGCCACCTTTCTCTGGAAACACCATATATTTT,CASSSPAPPFSGNTIYF
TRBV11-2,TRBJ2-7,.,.,TGTGCCAGCAGCTTTAGGAATCCCCTCTACGAGCAGTACTTC,CASSFRNPLYEQYF
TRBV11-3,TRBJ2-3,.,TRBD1,TGTGCCAGCAGCTCCCGCGGGACAGGGGGGACAGATACGCAGTATTTT,CASSSRGTGGTDTQYF
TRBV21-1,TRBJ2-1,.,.,TGTGCCAGCAGCAACCCCTCGACTAGCGGGAGGTGGAATGAGCAGTTCTTC,CASSNPSTSGRWNEQFF
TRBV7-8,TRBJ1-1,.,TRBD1,TGTGCCAGCAGCCTAACAGGGGACACTGAAGCTTTCTTT,CASSLTGDTEAFF
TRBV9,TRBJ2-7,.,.,TGTGCCAGCAGCGTAGAGGTCTCCGGTGCCTACGAGCAGTACTTC,CASSVEVSGAYEQYF
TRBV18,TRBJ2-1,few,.,TGTGCCAGCTCACCGGGGCAGAGCAATGAGCAGTTCTTC,CASSPGQSNEQFF
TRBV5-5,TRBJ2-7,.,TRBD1,TGTGCCAGCAGCGTAGGACAGGCCTCCTACGAGCAGTACTTC,CASSVGQASYEQYF
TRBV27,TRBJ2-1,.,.,TGTGCCAGCAGTTTATCCGGCAGGACGAGCTCCTACAATGAGCAGTTCTTC,CASSLSGRTSSYNEQFF
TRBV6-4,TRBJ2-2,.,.,TGTGCCAGCAGTGACTCAAGAGGGCACAACACCGGGGAGCTGTTTTTT,CASSDSRGHNTGELFF
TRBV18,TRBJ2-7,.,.,TGTGCCAGCTCACAGTATTCCTACGAGCAGTACTTC,CASSQYSYEQYF
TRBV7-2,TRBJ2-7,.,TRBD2,TGTGCCAGCAGCTTAGCCCCAGCGGGGGCCTACGAGCAGTACTTC,CASSLAPAGAYEQYF
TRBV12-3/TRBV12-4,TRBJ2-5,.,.,TGTGCCAGCAGTTTAATCGGAGAGACCCAGTACTTC,CASSLIGETQYF
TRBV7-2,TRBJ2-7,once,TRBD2,TGTGCCAGCAGCTTCGGCGGCGGGAGTAACGAGCAGTACTTC,CASSFGGGSNEQYF
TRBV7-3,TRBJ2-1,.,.,TGTGCCAGCAGCTTACTGACTAGAAAGGATGAGCAGTTCTTC,CASSLLTRKDEQFF
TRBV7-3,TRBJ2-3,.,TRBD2,TGTGCCAGCAGCCCACGGACTAGCGGGAGGAGGGCAGATACGCAGTATTTT,CASSPRTSGRRADTQYF
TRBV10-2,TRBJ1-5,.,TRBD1,TGCGCCAGCAGTGAGGCAGGGGGCAGCAATCAGCCCCAGCATTTT,CASSEAGGSNQPQHF
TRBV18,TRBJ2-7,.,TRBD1,TGTGCCAGCTCACTCGCGGGACAGGGCACCTACGAGCAGTACTTC,CASSLAGQGTYEQYF
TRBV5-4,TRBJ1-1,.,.,TGTGCCAGCCACGAACGCAACACTGAAGCTTTCTTT,CASHERNTEAFF
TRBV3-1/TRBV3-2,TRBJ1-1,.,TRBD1,TGTGCCAGCAGCCAGGCCGGGACAGCGAACACTGAAGCTTTCTTT,CASSQAGTANTEAFF
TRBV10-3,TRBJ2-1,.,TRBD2,TGTGCCATCAGTGGAGGGGGACTAGCGGGAGCAAACAATGAGCAGTTCTTC,CAISGGGLAGANNEQFF
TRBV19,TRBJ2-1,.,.,TGTGCCAGTAGTATAGGGCGAGGCTCCTACAATGAGCAGTTCTTC,CASSIGRGSYNEQFF
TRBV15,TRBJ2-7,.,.,TGTGCCACCAGCAGGGCGATTGGCGCTTCAGCCTACGAGCAGTACTTC,CATSRAIGASAYEQYF
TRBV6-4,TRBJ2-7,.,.,TGTGCCAGCAGCGCCTCCAGGGGGGGACAGTCTTACTCCGAGTCCTACGAGCAGTACTTC,CASSASRGGQSYSESYEQYF
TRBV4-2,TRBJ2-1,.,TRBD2,TGTGCCAGCAGCCAAGATTTAGCGGGAGACTACAATGAGCAGTTCTTC,CASSQDLAGDYNEQFF
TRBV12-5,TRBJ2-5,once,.,TGTGCTAGTGGTTTGGTTGAGAGGTTCCAAGAGACCCAGTACTTC,CASGLVERFQETQYF
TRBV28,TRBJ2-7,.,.,TGTGCCAGCAGTTCGGACCGATCCTACGAGCAGTACTTC,CASSSDRSYEQYF
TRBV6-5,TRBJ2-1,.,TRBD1,TGTGCCAGCAGGCCCCTGAGACAGGGGCACAATGAGCAGTTCTTC,CASRPLRQGHNEQFF
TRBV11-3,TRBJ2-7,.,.,TGTGCCAGCAGCTTAGGGCCGGGAGTTTCCTACGAGCAGTACTTC,CASSLGPGVSYEQYF
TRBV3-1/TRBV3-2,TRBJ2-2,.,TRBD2,TGTGCCAGCAGCCAAGGAGGTAGCGGGAGAGCCGGGGAGCTGTTTTTT,CASSQGGSGRAGELFF
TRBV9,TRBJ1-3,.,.,TGTGCCAGCAGCTCCCCCTGGGACCTGACGGACACCATATATTTT,CASSSPWDLTDTIYF